The 30 T cell receptor beta chains presented below share a single source sample, sequenced in a study of cytomegalovirus exposure and HLA in healthy donors. Primers for the PCR totalled 60 Vbeta and 13 Jbeta. Profiled with immunoSEQ multiplex PCR; TCRdb holds only in-frame clones, not every one. Seen here are roughly 160,000 clones, about 80% observed once, and the top ten hold roughly 10%. Input material: PBMCs. These receptors all stem from a young man in good health and CMV-seropositive.

This chain connects TRBV29-1 to TRBJ2-2, with TRBD2 matching 10 bases. This CDR3 is built from 15 residues. Unmatched junction bases numbered 4, after V lost 2 bases and J lost 4 bases. Per germline, CDR1 SQVTM and CDR2 ANQGSEA. CDR3 sequence: CSVELVAGGTGELFF. The CDR3, as DNA: TGCAGCGTTGAATTGGTAGCGGGGGGCACCGGGGAGCTGTTTTTT.

CDR3 in amino acids: CASSPKRRGRAGRSYEQYF. The CDR3, as DNA: TGCGCCAGCAGCCCTAAAAGAAGGGGGCGGGCTGGGCGGTCCTACGAGCAGTACTTC. V usage is TRBV4-1 and J usage is TRBJ2-5, with 7 bases matching TRBD1. The end of the DNA aligns better with TRBJ2-7, so the J call may be wrong. The CDR3 is 19 amino acids. Germline V lookup: CDR1 MGHRA, CDR2 YSYEKL.

The V gene is TRBV6-5, the J gene TRBJ1-4, with D possibly matching TRBD1 (5 bases). The CDR3 length is 15 residues. V gave up 8 bases and J gave up 0 bases, with 13 bases separating them. Looked up from germline, CDR1 is MNHEY and CDR2 is SVGAGI. This CDR3 reads CASGVPGATNEKLFF. In DNA form, the CDR3 reads TGTGCCAGCGGCGTGCCGGGGGCAACTAATGAAAAACTGTTTTTT.

The chain combines TRBV9 with TRBJ2-2; 14 bases are shared with TRBD2. The ends lost 2 bases at V and 6 bases at J; junction bases unmatched: 6. Per the germline V gene, CDR1 is SGDLS and CDR2 is YYNGEE. This CDR3 spans 17 amino acids. CDR3 in DNA: TGTGCCAGCAGCGTCGGGACTAGCGGGGGACCGGCCGGGGAGCTGTTTTTT. It translates to CASSVGTSGGPAGELFF.

This chain joins TRBV5-8 and TRBJ1-5, with D maybe TRBD1 (5 bases). The length of the CDR3 is 13 residues. Trimming shortened V by 3 bases and J by 4 bases, and 8 bases separated the two germline ends. CDR1 SGHTS and CDR2 YDEGEE come from the germline V gene. The CDR3 here is CASSWGENQPQHF. CDR3 DNA: TGTGCCAGCAGCTGGGGGGAGAATCAGCCCCAGCATTTT. Full variable domain (outside the CDR3, taken from reference TRBV5-8 and TRBJ1-5): EAGVTQSPTHLIKTRGQQATLRCSPISGHTSVYWYQQALGLGLQFLLWYDEGEERNRGNFPPRFSGRQFPNYSSELNVNALELEDSALYLCASSWGENQPQHFGDGTRLSIL.

J is TRBJ2-5 and V is TRBV29-1; 7 positions match TRBD1. Germline values: CDR1 SQVTM, CDR2 ANQGSEA. The CDR3 runs 13 residues. J gave up 8 bases and V 2 bases, and 8 bases lay outside the gene matches. CDR3 DNA sequence: TGCAGCGTTGAAAAGTCAACAGGGGTCACCCAGTACTTC. It yields the protein CSVEKSTGVTQYF.

The chain joins TRBV29-1 to TRBJ2-3; 7 nucleotides agree with TRBD2. Germline V CDR1 and CDR2: SQVTM, ANQGSEA. The J segment lost 0 bases and the V segment lost 8 bases, leaving 17 bases of the junction unmatched. This CDR3 spans 17 amino acids. The CDR3 DNA reads as TGCAGCTCACGGCGGGGGAAGGGGCCTACTAGCACAGATACGCAGTATTTT. Its protein is CSSRRGKGPTSTDTQYF.

The gene calls are TRBV14 and TRBJ2-7; D is uncertain. Trimming took off 1 base at V and 5 bases at J, with 6 bases between the two ends. This CDR3 is built from 12 residues. CDR1 and CDR2 from the germline V gene are SGHDN and FVKESK. The CDR3 region is CASSQVPNEQYF. CDR3 sequence (DNA): TGTGCCAGCAGCCAAGTCCCTAACGAGCAGTACTTC.

The rearrangement joins TRBV7-2 to TRBJ2-5; 12 positions match TRBD2. Germline V CDR1 and CDR2: SGHTA, FQGNSA. V lost 4 bases and J lost 5; bases outside the gene matches: 5. The CDR3 is 15 residues long. The CDR3 reads CASSSGLAGRETQYF. CDR3 in DNA: TGTGCCAGCAGCTCAGGACTAGCGGGGCGGGAGACCCAGTACTTC.

The gene calls are TRBV7-2 and TRBJ2-7; TRBD1 agrees at 10 bases. V shed 1 base, J shed 3 bases, and the junction held 12 bases outside the gene matches. This CDR3 region has 18 residues. Germline V lookup: CDR1 SGHTA, CDR2 FQGNSA. The CDR3 coding sequence is TGTGCCAGCAGCTTAGTCGTCGTTCGGGACAGGGGTAACTACGAGCAGTACTTC. It codes for CASSLVVVRDRGNYEQYF. Full variable domain (rest looked up from reference TRBV7-2 and TRBJ2-7): GAGVSQSPSNKVTEKGKDVELRCDPISGHTALYWYRQSLGQGLEFLIYFQGNSAPDKSGLPSDRFSAERTGGSVSTLTIQRTQQEDSAVYLCASSLVVVRDRGNYEQYFGPGTRLTVT.

The chain joins TRBV10-1 to TRBJ1-1; 10 nucleotides align to TRBD1. Trimming cost V 2 bases and J 3 bases; bases outside gene matches: 6. This CDR3 has 16 residues. CDR1 is WNHNN and CDR2 is SYGVQD in the germline V gene (reference sequence). This CDR3 reads CASSETTGGSYTEAFF. Written as DNA, the CDR3 is TGCGCCAGCAGTGAGACGACAGGGGGCTCATACACTGAAGCTTTCTTT.

The genes are TRBV2 and TRBJ2-7, with 9 bases fitting TRBD1. From germline, CDR1 is SNHLY and CDR2 FYNNEI. Trimming took 6 bases from V and 0 from J; bases not matched to a gene: 9. The CDR3 length is 16 residues. DNA of the CDR3: TGTGCCAGCAGCCCGAAGGACAGGGGCTTCTCCTACGAGCAGTACTTC. It specifies CASSPKDRGFSYEQYF.

The chain carries TRBV7-9 and TRBJ1-2, with TRBD1 identical over 9 bases. Germline CDR1 SEHNR, CDR2 FQNEAQ (reference sequence). Unmatched junction bases numbered 5, after V lost 5 bases and J lost 4 bases. The CDR3 is 14 residues long. CDR3 in DNA: TGTGCCAGCAGCCCGGGACAGGGTCCCTATGGCTACACCTTC. This gives the protein CASSPGQGPYGYTF.

This chain links TRBV7-9 with TRBJ1-1, with D possibly being TRBD1 (6 bases). The V end was cut by 3 bases, the J end by 3 bases, with 8 bases between. CDR1 is SEHNR, CDR2 FQNEAQ, per germline (reference sequence). This CDR3 contains 13 residues. Here the CDR3 DNA reads TGTGCCAGCAGCTTTACAGGGTACACTGAAGCTTTCTTT. Translating it yields CASSFTGYTEAFF.

The V gene is TRBV6-1, the J gene TRBJ2-1; 9 bases are shared with TRBD2. Trimming removed 7 bases from V and 6 bases from J; junction bases left unmatched: 10. CDR3 length equals 15 residues. The V gene's germline CDR1 is MNHNS and CDR2 SASEGT. CDR3 nucleotides: TGTGCCAGCACACGCGGGAGGGCGCCCTCCAATGAGCAGTTCTTC. It translates to CASTRGRAPSNEQFF.

The CDR3 region has the DNA TGCGCCAGCAGCTTGGAAACTCGGGCCAACGTCCTGACTTTC. It specifies CASSLETRANVLTF. J is TRBJ2-6 and V is TRBV5-1; D is ambiguous. V gave up 0 bases and J gave up 5 bases, with 6 bases separating them. The germline gives CDR1 SGHRS, CDR2 YFSETQ. There are 14 residues in the CDR3.

The CDR3 DNA reads TGTGCCAGCAGTGAAAGTATCCTATTGCGGTACAATGAGCAGTTCTTC. Amino acids: CASSESILLRYNEQFF. The V call is TRBV6-1, the J call TRBJ2-1; D is unresolved. Germline CDR1 MNHNS, CDR2 SASEGT. The CDR3 runs to 16 residues. Trimming left V 2 bases short and J 4 bases short, with 15 bases between.

On this clone itself: Different DNA sequences within this sample yield the same CDR3. The chain carries TRBV5-4 and TRBJ2-2; a possible D gene is TRBD1 (6 bases). This CDR3 has 15 amino acids. The V end lost 3 bases, the J end lost 2 bases, and 11 bases lay between the germline ends. Germline CDR1 and CDR2: SGHNT and YYREEE (reference sequence). Written as DNA, the CDR3 is TGTGCCAGCAGCTCCGGGACACCTAACACCGGGGAGCTGTTTTTT. The encoded protein is CASSSGTPNTGELFF.

CDR3 sequence reads: CASSFRLAGEETQYF. CDR3 sequence (DNA): TGTGCCAGCAGCTTTCGACTAGCGGGAGAGGAGACCCAGTACTTC. The gene calls are TRBV5-6 and TRBJ2-5, with 12 positions matching TRBD2. Germline V gene data show CDR1 as SGHDT and CDR2 as YYEEEE. Unmatched junction bases numbered 4, after V lost 2 bases and J lost 5 bases. There are 15 residues in the CDR3.

This clone came up a few times. The rearrangement links TRBV30 to TRBJ1-2, with D hard to call. The length of the CDR3 is 15 residues. The V end lost 4 bases, the J end lost 5 bases, and 20 bases lay between the germline ends. Germline-derived CDR1 and CDR2 are GTSNPN and SVGIG (reference sequence). CDR3 in DNA: TGTGCCTGGACAAATGCAGGCGGGTTCTTATATGGCTACACCTTC. It encodes CAWTNAGGFLYGYTF.

This clone was counted a few times. This chain links TRBV30 with TRBJ1-2, with D possibly being TRBD1 (6 bases). There are 16 residues in the CDR3. Trimming stripped 6 bases from V and 4 bases from J, with 24 bases between. Germline V lookup: CDR1 GTSNPN, CDR2 SVGIG (reference sequence). CDR3 in amino acids: CACAGPGARVSYGYTF. Written as DNA, the CDR3 is TGTGCCTGTGCTGGGCCAGGGGCGCGGGTTAGCTATGGCTACACCTTC.

The chain links TRBV18 to TRBJ2-7; TRBD2 agrees at 11 bases. The CDR3 sequence is 18 residues long. Germline CDR1 is KGHSH and CDR2 is LQKENI. V dropped 0 bases and J dropped 3; count of bases not matched to a gene: 10. This CDR3 is CASSPPFLGTSGYYEQYF. CDR3 DNA: TGTGCCAGCTCACCACCCTTCCTCGGGACTAGCGGTTACTACGAGCAGTACTTC. Using reference TRBV18 and TRBJ2-7 for the parts outside the CDR3, the full variable domain is NAGVMQNPRHLVRRRGQEARLRCSPMKGHSHVYWYRQLPEEGLKFMVYLQKENIIDESGMPKERFSAEFPKEGPSILRIQQVVRGDSAAYFCASSPPFLGTSGYYEQYFGPGTRLTVT.

The V gene is TRBV19, the J gene TRBJ1-2; D unclear. Germline V gives CDR1 LNHDA, CDR2 SQIVND (reference sequence). The CDR3 runs 13 residues. Trimming stripped 4 bases from V and 1 base from J, with 7 bases between. CDR3 in DNA: TGTGCCAGTAGTACAACAGATAACTATGGCTACACCTTC. This encodes CASSTTDNYGYTF.

This chain uses TRBV5-6 with TRBJ2-1; TRBD2 matches 8 bases. Unmatched junction bases numbered 7, after V lost 2 bases and J lost 6 bases. Germline CDR1 and CDR2: SGHDT and YYEEEE. This CDR3 spans 15 amino acids. CDR3 DNA: TGTGCCAGCAGCTTATTCCGGACTAGCTCCAATGAGCAGTTCTTC. Encoded protein: CASSLFRTSSNEQFF.

V gene TRBV10-2 combines with J gene TRBJ2-1; 15 bases fit TRBD2. This CDR3 is built from 18 residues. With 8 bases clipped from V and 2 bases from J, the junction kept 10 bases outside the gene matches. Germline loops: CDR1 WSHSY, CDR2 SAAADI. The CDR3 coding sequence is TGCGCCAGCCGACCGGGACTAGCGGGAGGTGGTCCCTACAATGAGCAGTTCTTC. Its translation is CASRPGLAGGGPYNEQFF.

Concerning this clone itself: Other DNA sequences within the sample encode an identical CDR3. V and J are TRBV7-2 and TRBJ1-1, with a tentative D call TRBD1 (5 bases). CDR1 and CDR2 from the germline V gene are SGHTA and FQGNSA. The CDR3 is made up of 13 amino acids. V shed 4 bases and J shed 4 bases, with 10 bases lying between them. For the CDR3, the DNA is TGTGCCAGCAGCTCCTCAGGGTCCACTGAAGCTTTCTTT. Translating gives CASSSSGSTEAFF.

The chain joins TRBV7-9 to TRBJ2-7, with unresolved D. The CDR3 covers 12 residues. The V gene lost 1 base and the J gene lost 5 bases, with 6 bases spanning the gap. Germline V lookup: CDR1 SEHNR, CDR2 FQNEAQ (reference sequence). The CDR3 reads CASSLDANEQYF. CDR3 coding DNA: TGTGCCAGCAGCTTAGATGCTAACGAGCAGTACTTC. Drawing the rest from reference TRBV7-9 and TRBJ2-7, the complete variable domain is DTGVSQNPRHKITKRGQNVTFRCDPISEHNRLYWYRQTLGQGPEFLTYFQNEAQLEKSRLLSDRFSAERPKGSFSTLEIQRTEQGDSAMYLCASSLDANEQYFGPGTRLTVT.

This clone was observed once. V is TRBV19 and J is TRBJ2-7, with a tentative D call TRBD1 (6 bases). The germline CDR1 and CDR2 sequences are LNHDA and SQIVND (reference sequence). The CDR3 is 14 amino acids. Trimming removed 3 bases from V and 1 base from J, with 10 bases in between. CDR3 coding DNA: TGTGCCAGTAGTATGCAGGGGACATCCTACGAGCAGTACTTC. Translation gives CASSMQGTSYEQYF.

The chain has TRBV30 and TRBJ2-3; 10 nucleotides line up with TRBD2. The CDR3 covers 18 residues. V shed 2 bases and J 1 base; nucleotides not matched to a gene: 12. Germline V gene data show CDR1 as GTSNPN and CDR2 as SVGIG (reference sequence). The DNA of the CDR3 is TGTGCCTGGAGTCGGGTAGCGGGAGGTGTTGCGGGCACAGATACGCAGTATTTT. Its translation: CAWSRVAGGVAGTDTQYF.

This chain links TRBV30 with TRBJ2-5; 7 nucleotides agree with TRBD1. The CDR3 has 14 amino acids. V dropped 0 bases and J dropped 5; count of bases not matched to a gene: 6. The germline V gene has CDR1 GTSNPN and CDR2 SVGIG (reference sequence). The CDR3 nucleotides read TGTGCCTGGAGTGTACTAGGGGGCGAGGAGACCCAGTACTTC. This encodes CAWSVLGGEETQYF.